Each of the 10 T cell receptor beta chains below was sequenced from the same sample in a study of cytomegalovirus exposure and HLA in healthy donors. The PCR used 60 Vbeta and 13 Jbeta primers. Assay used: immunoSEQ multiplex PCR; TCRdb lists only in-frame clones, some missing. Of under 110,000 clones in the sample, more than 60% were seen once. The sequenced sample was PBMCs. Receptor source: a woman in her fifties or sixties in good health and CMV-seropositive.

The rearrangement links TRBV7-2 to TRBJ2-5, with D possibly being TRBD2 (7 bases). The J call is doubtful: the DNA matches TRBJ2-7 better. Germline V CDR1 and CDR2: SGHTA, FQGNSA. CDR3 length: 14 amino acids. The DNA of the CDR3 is TGTGCCAGCAGCTTAGTAAGGGGGGGGGTCGAGCAGTACTTC. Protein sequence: CASSLVRGGVEQYF.

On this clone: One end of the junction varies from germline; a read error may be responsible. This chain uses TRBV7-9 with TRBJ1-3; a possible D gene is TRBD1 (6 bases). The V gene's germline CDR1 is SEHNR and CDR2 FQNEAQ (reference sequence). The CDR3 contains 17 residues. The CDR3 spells CSSSFRGGGGSGNTIYF. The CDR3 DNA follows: TGTTCCAGCAGCTTCCGAGGGGGGGGCGGCTCTGGAAACACCATATATTTT.

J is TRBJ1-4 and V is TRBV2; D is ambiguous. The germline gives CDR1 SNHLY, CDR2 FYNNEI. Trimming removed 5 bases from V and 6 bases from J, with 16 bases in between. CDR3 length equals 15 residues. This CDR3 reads CASSNRETRDEKLFF. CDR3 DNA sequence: TGTGCCAGCAGTAACCGGGAAACTCGGGATGAAAAACTGTTTTTT.

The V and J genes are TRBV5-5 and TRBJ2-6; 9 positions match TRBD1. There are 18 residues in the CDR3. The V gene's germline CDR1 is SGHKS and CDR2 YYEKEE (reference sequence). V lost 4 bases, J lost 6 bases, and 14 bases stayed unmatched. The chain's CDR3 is CASSPKYRDRVTANVLTF. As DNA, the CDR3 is TGTGCCAGCAGCCCAAAATACCGGGACAGGGTGACGGCCAACGTCCTGACTTTC.

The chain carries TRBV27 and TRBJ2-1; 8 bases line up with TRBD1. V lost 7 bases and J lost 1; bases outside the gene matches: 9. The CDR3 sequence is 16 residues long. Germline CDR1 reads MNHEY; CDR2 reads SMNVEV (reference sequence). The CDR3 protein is CASTPRGRGSYNEQFF. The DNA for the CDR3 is TGTGCCAGCACCCCCAGGGGGCGAGGTTCCTACAATGAGCAGTTCTTC.

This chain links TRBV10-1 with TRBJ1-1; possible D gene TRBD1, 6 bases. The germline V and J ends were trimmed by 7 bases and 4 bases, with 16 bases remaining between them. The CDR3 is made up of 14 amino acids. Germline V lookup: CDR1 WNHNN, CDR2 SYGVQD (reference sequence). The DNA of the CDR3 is TGCGCCAGCAACATTCACAGGGTGAGCACTGAAGCTTTCTTT. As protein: CASNIHRVSTEAFF.

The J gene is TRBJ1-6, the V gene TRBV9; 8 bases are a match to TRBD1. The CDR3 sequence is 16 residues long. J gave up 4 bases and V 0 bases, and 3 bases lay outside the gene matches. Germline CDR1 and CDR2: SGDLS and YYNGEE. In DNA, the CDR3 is TGTGCCAGCAGCGTAGAGGGGACAGGTTATAATTCACCCCTCCACTTT. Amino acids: CASSVEGTGYNSPLHF. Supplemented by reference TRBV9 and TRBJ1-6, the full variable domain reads DSGVTQTPKHLITATGQRVTLRCSPRSGDLSVYWYQQSLDQGLQFLIQYYNGEERAKGNILERFSAQQFPDLHSELNLSSLELGDSALYFCASSVEGTGYNSPLHFGNGTRLTVT.

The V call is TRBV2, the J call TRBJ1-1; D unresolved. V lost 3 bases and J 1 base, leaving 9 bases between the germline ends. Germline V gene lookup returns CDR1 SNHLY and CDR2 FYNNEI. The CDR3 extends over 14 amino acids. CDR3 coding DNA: TGTGCCAGCAGTGATTACTTCCAGAACACTGAAGCTTTCTTT. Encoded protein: CASSDYFQNTEAFF.

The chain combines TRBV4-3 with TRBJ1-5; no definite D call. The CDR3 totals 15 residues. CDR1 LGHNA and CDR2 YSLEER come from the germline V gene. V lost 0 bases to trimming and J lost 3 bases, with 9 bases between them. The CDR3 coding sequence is TGCGCCAGCAGCCAAGATATGTCCTCCAATCAGCCCCAGCATTTT. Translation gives CASSQDMSSNQPQHF.

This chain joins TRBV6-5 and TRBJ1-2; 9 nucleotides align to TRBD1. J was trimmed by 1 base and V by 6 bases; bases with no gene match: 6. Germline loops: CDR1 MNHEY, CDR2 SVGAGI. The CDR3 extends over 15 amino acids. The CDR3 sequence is CASRPDRGSNYGYTF. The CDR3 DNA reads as TGTGCCAGCAGACCCGACAGGGGGAGTAACTATGGCTACACCTTC.